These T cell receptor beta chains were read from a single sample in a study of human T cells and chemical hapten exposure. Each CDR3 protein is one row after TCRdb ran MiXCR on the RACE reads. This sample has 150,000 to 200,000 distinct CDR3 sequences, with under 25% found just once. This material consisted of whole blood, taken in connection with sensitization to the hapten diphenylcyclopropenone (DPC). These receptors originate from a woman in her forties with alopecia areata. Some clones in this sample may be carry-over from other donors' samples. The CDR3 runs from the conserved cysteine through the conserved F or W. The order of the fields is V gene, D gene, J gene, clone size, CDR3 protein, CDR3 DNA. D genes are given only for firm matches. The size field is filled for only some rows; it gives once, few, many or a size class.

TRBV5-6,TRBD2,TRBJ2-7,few,CASSSLAGGRYEQYF,TGTGCCAGCAGCTCGCTGGCGGGGGGACGCTACGAGCAGTACTTC
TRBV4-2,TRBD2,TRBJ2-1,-,CASSQDPLAGVQQFF,TGTGCCAGCAGCCAAGATCCGCTAGCGGGAGTTCAGCAGTTCTTC
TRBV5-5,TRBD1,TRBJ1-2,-,CASSPGQIWNYGYTF,TGTGCCAGCAGCCCGGGACAGATTTGGAACTATGGCTACACCTTC
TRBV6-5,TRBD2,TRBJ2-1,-,CASSKLAGGPSNEQFF,TGTGCCAGCAGCAAATTAGCGGGAGGGCCCTCCAATGAGCAGTTCTTC
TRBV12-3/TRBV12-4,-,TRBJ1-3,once,CASSLAHSGNTIYF,TGTGCCAGCAGTTTGGCCCACTCTGGAAACACCATATATTTT
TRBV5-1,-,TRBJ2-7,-,CASSLGLEQYF,TGCGCCAGCAGCTTGGGTTTGGAGCAGTACTTC
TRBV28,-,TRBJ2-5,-,CASGPYEEETQYF,TGTGCCTCGGGCCCCTATGAGGAAGAGACCCAGTACTTC
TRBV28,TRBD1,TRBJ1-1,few,CASITGTVNTEAFF,TGTGCCAGCATTACCGGGACAGTGAACACTGAAGCTTTCTTT
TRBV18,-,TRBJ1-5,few,CASSPPGEAGNQPQHF,TGTGCCAGCTCACCCCCGGGTGAGGCGGGCAATCAGCCCCAGCATTTT
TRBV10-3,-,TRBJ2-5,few,CAIMGGPRETQYF,TGTGCCATCATGGGGGGACCGAGAGAGACCCAGTACTTC
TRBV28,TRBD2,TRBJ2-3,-,CASSLGQIGTSGRPEDTQYF,TGTGCCAGCAGTTTGGGACAGATCGGGACTAGCGGGAGGCCCGAGGATACGCAGTATTTT
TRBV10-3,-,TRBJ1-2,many,CAISPKDRVYGYTF,TGTGCCATCAGTCCAAAGGACAGAGTTTATGGCTACACCTTC
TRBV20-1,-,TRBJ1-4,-,CSADHPRGLWNEKLFF,TGCAGTGCGGACCATCCCCGCGGCCTCTGGAATGAAAAACTGTTTTTT
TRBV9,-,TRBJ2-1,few,CASSETGTPFWGQFF,TGTGCCAGCAGCGAAACCGGGACTCCCTTTTGGGGGCAGTTCTTC
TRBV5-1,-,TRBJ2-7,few,CASSFNSYEQYF,TGCGCCAGCAGCTTCAACAGCTACGAGCAGTACTTC
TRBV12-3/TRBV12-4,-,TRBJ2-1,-,CASTPGVVNEQFF,TGTGCCAGCACCCCAGGAGTCGTCAATGAGCAGTTCTTC
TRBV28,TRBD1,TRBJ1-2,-,CASSFRDRNYGYTF,TGTGCCAGCAGTTTTAGGGACAGAAACTATGGCTACACCTTC
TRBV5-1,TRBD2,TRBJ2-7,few,CASSLGGRDVEQYF,TGCGCCAGCAGCTTGGGCGGGAGGGATGTCGAGCAGTACTTC
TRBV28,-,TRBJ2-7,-,CASSLGDLEQYF,TGTGCCAGCAGTTTAGGGGATTTAGAGCAGTACTTC
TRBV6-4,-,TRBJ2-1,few,CASRRMSSYNEQFF,TGTGCCAGCAGACGGATGAGCTCCTACAATGAGCAGTTCTTC
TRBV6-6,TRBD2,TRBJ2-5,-,CASSLLAAAETQYF,TGTGCCAGCAGTTTACTAGCGGCCGCGGAAACCCAGTACTTC
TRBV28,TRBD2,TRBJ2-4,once,CASSGGRVQIRVKNIQYF,TGTGCCAGCAGTGGCGGGAGGGTCCAAATCCGGGTCAAAAACATTCAGTACTTC
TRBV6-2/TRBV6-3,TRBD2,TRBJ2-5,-,CASSSRLAGVQETQYF,TGTGCCAGCAGTTCCCGACTAGCGGGAGTACAAGAGACCCAGTACTTC
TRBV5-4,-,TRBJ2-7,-,CASSLGGNDAYEQYF,TGTGCCAGCAGCTTGGGAGGGAACGACGCCTACGAGCAGTACTTC
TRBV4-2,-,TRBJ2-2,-,CASSQDSNTGELFF,TGTGCCAGCAGCCAGGACTCGAACACCGGGGAGCTGTTTTTT
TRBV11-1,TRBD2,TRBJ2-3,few,CASSFGRGTSNGDTQYF,TGTGCCAGCAGCTTTGGGAGGGGGACTAGCAACGGAGATACGCAGTATTTT
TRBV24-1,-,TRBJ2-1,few,CATSEGIAEQFF,TGTGCCACCAGTGAGGGTATAGCGGAGCAGTTCTTC
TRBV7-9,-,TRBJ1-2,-,CASSFVYGYTF,TGTGCCAGCAGCTTTGTCTATGGCTACACCTTC
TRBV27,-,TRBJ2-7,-,CASSLSSGLARVRLEQYF,TGTGCCAGCAGTTTATCATCTGGTCTCGCCAGGGTTCGTCTCGAGCAGTACTTC
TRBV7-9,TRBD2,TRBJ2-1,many,CASSLTSGYNEQFF,TGTGCCAGCAGCTTAACTAGCGGGTACAATGAGCAGTTCTTC
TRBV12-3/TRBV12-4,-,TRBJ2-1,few,CASNRKLYNEQFF,TGTGCCAGCAACCGGAAGCTCTACAATGAGCAGTTCTTC
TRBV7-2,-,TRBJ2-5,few,CASSLRGDGETQYF,TGTGCCAGCAGCTTAAGGGGAGATGGAGAGACCCAGTACTTC
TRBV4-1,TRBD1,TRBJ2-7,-,CASSQILQGASNEQYF,TGCGCCAGCAGCCAAATTCTTCAGGGGGCTAGTAATGAGCAGTACTTC
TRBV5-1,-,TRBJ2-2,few,CASSLESGTAGELFF,TGCGCCAGCAGCTTGGAATCCGGGACGGCCGGGGAGCTGTTTTTT
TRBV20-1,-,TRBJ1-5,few,CSARDSNQPQHF,TGCAGTGCTAGAGATAGCAATCAGCCCCAGCATTTT
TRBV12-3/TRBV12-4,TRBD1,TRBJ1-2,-,CASSPSGQGAYGYTF,TGTGCCAGCAGTCCTAGCGGACAGGGGGCCTATGGCTACACCTTC
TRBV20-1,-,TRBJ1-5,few,CSAIGGDQPQHF,TGCAGTGCTATCGGGGGGGATCAGCCCCAGCATTTT
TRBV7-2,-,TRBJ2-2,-,CASSLKISTGELFF,TGTGCCAGCAGCTTAAAAATTTCGACCGGGGAGCTGTTTTTT
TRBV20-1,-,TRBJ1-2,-,CSAREGYNYGYTF,TGCAGTGCTAGGGAAGGCTACAACTATGGCTACACCTTC
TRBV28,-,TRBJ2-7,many,CASSLGGSSYEQYF,TGTGCCAGCAGTTTAGGGGGCAGCTCCTACGAGCAGTACTTC
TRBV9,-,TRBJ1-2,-,CASSVGPETNYGYTF,TGTGCCAGCAGCGTAGGCCCAGAGACTAACTATGGCTACACCTTC